This T cell receptor beta chain was found in a study of blood T cells in healthy people across ages. Primers used in a second PCR of roughly 6 to 12 cycles were a sample-barcoded 5' primer and a J-beta primer mix. TCRdb called the 5' RACE reads again in MiXCR, with one record for every CDR3 protein. The sample consists of approximately 770,000 distinct CDR3 sequences, over 45% of them appearing once. A word on this clonotype: Antigen: not known.

Study observations and caveats: Aged donors had fewer naive CD4+ cells and lower diversity than long-lived donors.

The CDR3 covers 15 residues. Germline V gene data show CDR1 as SEHNR and CDR2 as FQNEAQ (reference sequence). V was trimmed by 6 bases and J by 0 bases, leaving 15 bases between them. Sequenced sample: blood. The source of this sequence is a man aged 25-45 years in good health. This chain links TRBV7-9 with TRBJ2-7; D possibly corresponds to TRBD2 (6 bases). The CDR3 nucleotides read TGTGCCAGCAGTTCCGCCGGGGGTACCTCCTACGAGCAGTACTTC. Translated: CASSSAGGTSYEQYF.